This T cell receptor beta chain was recorded in a study of T cell changes during pregnancy in multiple sclerosis. Clones were sequenced by immunoSEQ multiplex PCR, and TCRdb holds only the in-frame ones, with some missing. Of around 40,000 clones in the sample, around 90% were seen once. V dropped 6 bases and J dropped 4; count of bases not matched to a gene: 2. Germline V gives CDR1 MNHEY, CDR2 SVGAGI. This CDR3 has 13 residues. The chain couples TRBV6-5 to TRBJ1-5, with TRBD1 identical over 8 bases. Sample: CD4+ T cells from peripheral blood mononuclear cells, taken before pregnancy. This sequence was found in a female donor with multiple sclerosis, enrolled in a pregnancy study. The CDR3 bases are TGTGCCAGCAGGAGGACAGGGAATCAGCCCCAGCATTTT. Translated: CASRRTGNQPQHF.